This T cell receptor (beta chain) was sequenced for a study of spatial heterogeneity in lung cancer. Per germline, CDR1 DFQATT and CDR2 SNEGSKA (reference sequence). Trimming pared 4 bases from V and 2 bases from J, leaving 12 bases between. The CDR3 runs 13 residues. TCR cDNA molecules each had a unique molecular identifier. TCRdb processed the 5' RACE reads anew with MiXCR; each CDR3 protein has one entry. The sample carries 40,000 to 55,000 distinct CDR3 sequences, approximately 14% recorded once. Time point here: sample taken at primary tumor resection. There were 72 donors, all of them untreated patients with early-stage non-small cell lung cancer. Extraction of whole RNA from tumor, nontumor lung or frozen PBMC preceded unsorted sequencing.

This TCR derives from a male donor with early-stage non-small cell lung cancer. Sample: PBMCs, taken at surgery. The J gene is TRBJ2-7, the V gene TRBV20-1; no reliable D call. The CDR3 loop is CSAIGSGAYEQYF. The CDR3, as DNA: TGCAGTGCTATTGGGTCTGGAGCCTACGAGCAGTACTTC.